Included here is one T cell receptor beta chain sequence, with context. Produced via immunoSEQ multiplex PCR; TCRdb's table is partial and in-frame only. The sample shows about 63,000 clones, approximately 90% of them seen only once. This sample is part of a study of OX40 agonist ivuxolimab in advanced cancers. At the level of the study: As their treatment, patients were administered ivuxolimab, an agonistic anti-OX40 (CD134) antibody.

The germline CDR1 and CDR2 sequences are SQVTM and ANQGSEA. V was clipped by 3 bases and J by 4 bases; unmatched bases: 8. CDR3 length equals 15 residues. The sample here was CD4+ or CD8+ T cells sorted from blood, taken in a trial of the OX40 agonist ivuxolimab. The rearrangement uses TRBV29-1 and TRBJ2-3, with TRBD2 matching 9 bases. The sequence was obtained from an adult with an advanced solid tumor such as melanoma, head and neck, liver or kidney cancer. The CDR3 region is CSVDGGGRVADTQYF. The CDR3 DNA reads TGCAGCGTTGATGGTGGCGGGAGGGTCGCAGATACGCAGTATTTT.